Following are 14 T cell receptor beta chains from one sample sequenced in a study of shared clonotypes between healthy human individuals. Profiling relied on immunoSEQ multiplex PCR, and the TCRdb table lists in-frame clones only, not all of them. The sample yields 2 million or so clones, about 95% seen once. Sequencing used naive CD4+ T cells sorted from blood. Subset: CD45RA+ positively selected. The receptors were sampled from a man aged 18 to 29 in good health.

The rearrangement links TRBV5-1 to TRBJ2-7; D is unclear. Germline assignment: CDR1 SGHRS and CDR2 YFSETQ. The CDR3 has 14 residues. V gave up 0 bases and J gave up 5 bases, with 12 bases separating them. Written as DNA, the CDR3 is TGCGCCAGCAGCTTGGTGGTCGCCGGCCACGAGCAGTACTTC. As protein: CASSLVVAGHEQYF.

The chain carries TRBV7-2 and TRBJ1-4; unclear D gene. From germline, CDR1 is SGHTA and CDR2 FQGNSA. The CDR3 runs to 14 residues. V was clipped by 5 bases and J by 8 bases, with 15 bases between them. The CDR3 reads CASSLDWSEEKLFF. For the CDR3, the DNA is TGTGCCAGCAGCCTAGACTGGAGCGAGGAAAAACTGTTTTTT.

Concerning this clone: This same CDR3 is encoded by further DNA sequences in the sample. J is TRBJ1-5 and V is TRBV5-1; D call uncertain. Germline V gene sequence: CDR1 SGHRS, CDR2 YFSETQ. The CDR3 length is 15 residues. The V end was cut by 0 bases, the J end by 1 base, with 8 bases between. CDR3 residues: CASSLGGSSNQPQHF. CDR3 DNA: TGCGCCAGCAGCTTGGGCGGGTCGAGCAATCAGCCCCAGCATTTT.

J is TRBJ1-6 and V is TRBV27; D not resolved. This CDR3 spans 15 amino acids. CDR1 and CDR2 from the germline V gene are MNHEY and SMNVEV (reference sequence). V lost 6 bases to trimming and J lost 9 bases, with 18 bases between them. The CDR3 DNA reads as TGTGCCAGCAGCCTAGGAGGAACTCCCGTTTCACCCCTCCACTTT. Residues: CASSLGGTPVSPLHF.

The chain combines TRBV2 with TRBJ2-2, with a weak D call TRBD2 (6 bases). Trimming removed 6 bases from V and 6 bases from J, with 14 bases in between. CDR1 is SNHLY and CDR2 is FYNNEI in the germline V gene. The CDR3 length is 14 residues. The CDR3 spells CASRRTTSSGELFF. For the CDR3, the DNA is TGTGCCAGCAGGCGGACTACGTCTTCCGGGGAGCTGTTTTTT. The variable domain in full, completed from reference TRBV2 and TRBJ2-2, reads EPEVTQTPSHQVTQMGQEVILRCVPISNHLYFYWYRQILGQKVEFLVSFYNNEISEKSEIFDDQFSVERPDGSNFTLKIRSTKLEDSAMYFCASRRTTSSGELFFGEGSRLTVL.

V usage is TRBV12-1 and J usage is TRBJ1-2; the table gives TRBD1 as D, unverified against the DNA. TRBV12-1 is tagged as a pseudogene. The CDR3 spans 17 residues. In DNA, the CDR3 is TGTGCCAGCAGCCTCTTCAGGGGAGCCGAAACTAACTATGGCTACACCTTC. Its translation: CASSLFRGAETNYGYTF.

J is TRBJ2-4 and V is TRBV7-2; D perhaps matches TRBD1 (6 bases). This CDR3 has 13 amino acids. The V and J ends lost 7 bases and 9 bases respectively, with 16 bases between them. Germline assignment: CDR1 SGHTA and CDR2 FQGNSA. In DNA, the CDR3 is TGTGCCAGCAAAGATCCCCCACAGGGCATTCAGTACTTC. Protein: CASKDPPQGIQYF.

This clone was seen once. This CDR3 is CASSQDRVTRETQYF. The CDR3 DNA reads TGCGCCAGCAGCCAAGACAGGGTGACACGAGAGACCCAGTACTTC. The V call is TRBV4-1, the J call TRBJ2-5; D may be TRBD1 (5 bases). Trimming stripped 0 bases from V and 4 bases from J, with 12 bases between. The CDR3 is 15 residues long. In germline, CDR1 is MGHRA, CDR2 YSYEKL.

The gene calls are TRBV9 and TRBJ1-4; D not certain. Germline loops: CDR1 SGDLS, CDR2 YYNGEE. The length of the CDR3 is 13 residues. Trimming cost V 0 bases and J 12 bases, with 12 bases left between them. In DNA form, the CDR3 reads TGTGCCAGCAGCGTAGCTGACGGACTCCAACTGTTTTTT. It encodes CASSVADGLQLFF.

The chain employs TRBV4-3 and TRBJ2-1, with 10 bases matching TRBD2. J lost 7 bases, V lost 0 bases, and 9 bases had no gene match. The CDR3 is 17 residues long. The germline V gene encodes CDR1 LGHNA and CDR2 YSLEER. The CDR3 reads CASSQEGVAGGWNEQFF. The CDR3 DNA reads TGCGCCAGCAGCCAAGAAGGAGTAGCGGGAGGATGGAATGAGCAGTTCTTC.

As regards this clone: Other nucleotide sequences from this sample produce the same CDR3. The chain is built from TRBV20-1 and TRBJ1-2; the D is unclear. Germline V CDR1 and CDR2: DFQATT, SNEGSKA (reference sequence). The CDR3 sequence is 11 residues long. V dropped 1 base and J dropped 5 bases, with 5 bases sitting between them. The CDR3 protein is CSARAGYGYTF. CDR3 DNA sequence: TGCAGTGCTAGAGCCGGATATGGCTACACCTTC.

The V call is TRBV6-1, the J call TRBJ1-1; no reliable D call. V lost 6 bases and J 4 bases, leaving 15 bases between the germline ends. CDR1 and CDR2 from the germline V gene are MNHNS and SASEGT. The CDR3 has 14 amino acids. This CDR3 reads CASRLGSGFTEAFF. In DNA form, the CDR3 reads TGTGCCAGCAGGCTCGGCAGCGGCTTCACTGAAGCTTTCTTT.

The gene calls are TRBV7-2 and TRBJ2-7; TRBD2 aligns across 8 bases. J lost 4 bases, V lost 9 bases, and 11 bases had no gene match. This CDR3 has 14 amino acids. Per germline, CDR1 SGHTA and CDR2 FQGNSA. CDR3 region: CASRGVAGKYEQYF. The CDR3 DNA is TGTGCCAGTCGAGGCGTAGCGGGAAAGTACGAGCAGTACTTC.

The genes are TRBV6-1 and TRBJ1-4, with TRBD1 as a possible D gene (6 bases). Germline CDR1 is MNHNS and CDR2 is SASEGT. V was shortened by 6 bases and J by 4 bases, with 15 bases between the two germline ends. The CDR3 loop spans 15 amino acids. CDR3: CASSSRTAINEKLFF. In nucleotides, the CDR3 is TGTGCCAGCAGCTCTAGGACAGCCATTAATGAAAAACTGTTTTTT.